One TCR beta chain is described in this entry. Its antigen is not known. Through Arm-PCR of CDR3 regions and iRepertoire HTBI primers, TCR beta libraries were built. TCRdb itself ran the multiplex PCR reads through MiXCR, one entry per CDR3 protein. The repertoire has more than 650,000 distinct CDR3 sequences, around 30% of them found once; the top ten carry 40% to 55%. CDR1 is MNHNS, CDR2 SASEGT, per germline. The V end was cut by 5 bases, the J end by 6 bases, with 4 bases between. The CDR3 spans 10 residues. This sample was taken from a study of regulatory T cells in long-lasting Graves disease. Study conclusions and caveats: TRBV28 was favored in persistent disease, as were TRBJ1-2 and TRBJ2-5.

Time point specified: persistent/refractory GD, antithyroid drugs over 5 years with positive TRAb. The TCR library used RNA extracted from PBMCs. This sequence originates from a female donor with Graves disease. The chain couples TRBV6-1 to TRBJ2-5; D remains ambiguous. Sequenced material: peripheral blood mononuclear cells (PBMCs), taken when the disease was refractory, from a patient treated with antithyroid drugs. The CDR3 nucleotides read TGTGCCAGCAGTCGAAAGACCCAGTACTTC. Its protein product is CASSRKTQYF.